This TCR beta chain stems from a study of blood T cell repertoires in COVID-19. The trim removed 8 bases at V and 5 bases at J, leaving 13 bases unmatched. CDR1 is WNHNN and CDR2 is SYGVQD in the germline V gene (reference sequence). This CDR3 has 15 amino acids. The table came from immunoSEQ multiplex PCR; TCRdb's copy has only in-frame clones and leaves some out. The table includes about 300,000 clones, more than 80% detected once. Source material: peripheral blood. The sequence derives from a woman in her twenties or thirties with COVID-19, enrolled during active disease. The chain carries TRBV10-1 and TRBJ2-3; 7 nucleotides line up with TRBD2. CDR3: CASSQSGLAGDTQYF. The CDR3 DNA reads as TGCGCCAGCTCCCAGTCGGGGTTAGCGGGAGATACGCAGTATTTT.